Following are 3 T cell receptor beta chains from one sample sequenced in a study of shared clonotypes between healthy human individuals. The data were produced by immunoSEQ multiplex PCR, yet TCRdb's version contains in-frame clones alone and is incomplete. The sample shows 2 million to 2.5 million clones, 90% to 95% of them seen only once. The sequencing input was naive CD4+ T cells sorted from blood. Specified subset: CD45RA+ positively selected. These receptors came from a man between 18 and 35 years old in good health.

The chain recombines TRBV7-2 with TRBJ1-2, with 9 bases aligning to TRBD1. Germline V gene sequence: CDR1 SGHTA, CDR2 FQGNSA. J lost 7 bases, V lost 1 base, and 4 bases had no gene match. This CDR3 is built from 14 residues. The CDR3 loop is CASSLGGTGIGYTF. The CDR3 DNA follows: TGTGCCAGCAGCTTAGGAGGGACAGGGATTGGCTACACCTTC.

This clone was observed a handful of times. The chain couples TRBV20-1 to TRBJ2-5; D gene ambiguous. Germline assignment: CDR1 DFQATT and CDR2 SNEGSKA (reference sequence). V dropped 2 bases and J dropped 11 bases, with 12 bases sitting between them. The length of the CDR3 is 11 residues. CDR3 sequence: CSARPLSQQYF. The CDR3 coding sequence is TGCAGTGCTAGACCCCTTAGTCAGCAGTACTTC.

This clone has only one observation. This chain links TRBV7-2 with TRBJ2-7, with a possible D match to TRBD1 (5 bases). The CDR3 length is 14 residues. Germline V gives CDR1 SGHTA, CDR2 FQGNSA. Between the trimmed V and J ends, which lost 8 bases and 1 base, there was a span of 15 bases. The CDR3 DNA reads as TGTGCCAGCGGTATACGACGGACATCCTACGAGCAGTACTTC. This gives the protein CASGIRRTSYEQYF.